The present T cell receptor (beta chain) was sequenced within a study of blood T cell repertoires in COVID-19. Study details: T cells, B-cell-depleted T cells, or PBMCs supplied cDNA or gDNA.

All enrollees were about 18 to 100 years old and from around 25 US areas. How the authors handled the data: Nucleated cell counts were estimated from reference gene primer amplification. Clones were sequenced by immunoSEQ multiplex PCR, and TCRdb holds only the in-frame ones, with some missing. The V and J calls and clone size come from that table; D and trimming were worked out from the DNA. Altogether over 250,000 clones are present, 84% being singletons, with the ten largest covering 4.1%. The CDR3 is 14 amino acids. With 8 bases removed from V and 3 bases from J, the gap between germline ends came to 14 bases. Looked up from germline, CDR1 is MNHEY and CDR2 is SVGAGI.

The sample was PBMCs or T cells enriched from blood (not recorded which). The receptor was derived from a man younger than 40 with acute COVID-19. This chain joins TRBV6-5 and TRBJ1-5, with a tentative D call TRBD1 (5 bases). CDR3 sequence (DNA): TGTGCCAGCTACTTTTCGGGACTCAATCAGCCCCAGCATTTT. This sequence encodes CASYFSGLNQPQHF.